The entry below gives a single T cell receptor (beta chain) sequence along with its context. Original processing notes: Cell counts per sample came from amplifying reference gene primers. The protocol was immunoSEQ multiplex PCR, while the TCRdb copy is restricted to in-frame clones and leaves out a portion. Clone size and V and J calls were adopted from that table, with D and trimming inferred from the DNA. Among some 30,000 clones listed, 85% to 90% were seen once. The sample comes from a study of blood T cell repertoires in COVID-19. The overall study: The United States, Italy and Spain provided the acute and convalescent COVID-19 samples. PBMCs, B-cell-depleted T cells, or T cells were the source of the cDNA or gDNA that made up the material.

The CDR3 spans 16 residues. V was pared by 3 bases and J by 0 bases, with 12 bases between. Germline CDR1 reads DFQATT; CDR2 reads SNEGSKA (reference sequence). The V call is TRBV20-1, the J call TRBJ2-6, with D tentatively TRBD1 (5 bases). Sequenced material: peripheral blood. The TCR comes from an older man with active COVID-19. CDR3 DNA sequence: TGCAGTGCTAGTTTAAGGGGTTCCTCTGGGGCCAACGTCCTGACTTTC. Its translation is CSASLRGSSGANVLTF.